The entry below gives a single T cell receptor (beta chain) sequence along with its context. The sample is drawn from a study of blood T cell repertoires in COVID-19. Looking at the study overall: The study drew acute and convalescent COVID-19 samples from the United States, Italy and Spain. Sample material is recorded as cDNA or gDNA derived from T cells, B-cell-depleted T cells, or PBMCs.

Source study methods: The authors estimated nucleated cell counts from reference gene primer amplification. Assay: immunoSEQ multiplex PCR; the TCRdb copy retains only in-frame clones and omits some. V and J calls and clone size are as listed in that table; D and trimming were resolved from the DNA. The sample gives nearly 60,000 clones, 90% of which show up once; about 13% is in the top ten. Germline assignment: CDR1 MDHEN and CDR2 SYDVKM. V shed 6 bases and J shed 5 bases, with 7 bases lying between them. This CDR3 contains 11 residues. This clonotype was obtained from a man between 60 and 75 years old with active COVID-19. Sequencing was performed on peripheral blood. The rearrangement links TRBV28 to TRBJ1-1, with D uncertain. The CDR3 DNA reads TGTGCCAGCAGCCCCGCGACTGAAGCTTTCTTT. It encodes CASSPATEAFF.